What follows are 3 T cell receptor beta chains derived from one specimen sequenced in a study of CD8 T cells in ankylosing spondylitis. TCRdb independently ran MiXCR on the 5' RACE reads; one entry per CDR3 protein. The repertoire consists of around 340,000 distinct CDR3 sequences, with more than 20% occurring once and the leading ten covering roughly 14%. The source material was blood, either unsorted or a sorted T cell fraction (not recorded which). These receptors were obtained from a male donor with ankylosing spondylitis or in good health (not recorded which).

This clonotype was detected a few times. V is TRBV4-2 and J is TRBJ2-3; perhaps TRBD2 as D (6 bases). The CDR3 is 17 residues long. Trimming took off 0 bases at V and 2 bases at J, with 15 bases between the two ends. Germline V CDR1 and CDR2: LGHNA, YNFKEQ. The CDR3 spells CASSQDSGGADTDTQYF. In nucleotides, the CDR3 is TGTGCCAGCAGCCAAGATTCGGGCGGGGCCGACACAGATACGCAGTATTTT.

This clonotype has a handful of counts. The chain joins TRBV5-6 to TRBJ2-5; D ambiguous. The ends were cut back, 0 bases at V and 4 bases at J, with 4 bases in the middle. Germline lookup yields CDR1 SGHDT and CDR2 YYEEEE. This CDR3 has 12 amino acids. CDR3 residues: CASSLAPETQYF. The DNA of the CDR3 is TGTGCCAGCAGCTTGGCCCCAGAGACCCAGTACTTC.

The chain recombines TRBV7-6 with TRBJ2-3; 11 bases match TRBD2. V dropped 0 bases and J dropped 2; count of bases not matched to a gene: 13. This CDR3 spans 20 amino acids. Germline V gene sequence: CDR1 SGHVS, CDR2 FNYEAQ. CDR3 bases: TGTGCCAGCAGCTTAGCTCCGAGCGAGACTAGCGGGGCCATCACAGATACGCAGTATTTT. It codes for CASSLAPSETSGAITDTQYF.